This is a list of T cell receptor beta chains from one sample in a study of blood T cell repertoires in COVID-19. TCRdb's table, derived via immunoSEQ multiplex PCR, lists solely in-frame clones and lacks some. The data hold about 220,000 clones, with around 85% observed a single time. Sequencing was performed on peripheral blood. The source is a woman between 65 and 79 years old with COVID-19, enrolled during active disease. Both conserved end residues are part of each CDR3. D genes are given only for firm matches. Clone size is shown for a subset of rows, as once, few, many or a class of expanded clone.

CDR3 DNA,CDR3 protein,V gene,D gene,clone size,J gene
TGTGCCAGCAGTGCGCTTGGCACCGGGGGGCTACCCCATCGCTCCTACAATGAGCAGTTCTTC,CASSALGTGGLPHRSYNEQFF,TRBV6-2/TRBV6-3,-,-,TRBJ2-1
TGCGCCAGCAGCCACGGAGGGACAGGGGATTACGAAAAACTGTTTTTT,CASSHGGTGDYEKLFF,TRBV4-3,TRBD1,-,TRBJ1-4
TGTGCCAGCAGCAGTGGGGGGGGTAATTCACCCCTCCACTTT,CASSSGGGNSPLHF,TRBV9,-,once,TRBJ1-6
TGTGCCAGCAGCCCCCTAGCGGGGGAATCGGAGACCCAGTACTTC,CASSPLAGESETQYF,TRBV4-2,TRBD2,many,TRBJ2-5
TGTGCCAGCAGCTTAGCGGTTTTCACAGATACGCAGTATTTT,CASSLAVFTDTQYF,TRBV5-8,-,-,TRBJ2-3
TGTGCCAGCAGCTCGAGACAGGGCTCTAATGAAAAACTGTTTTTT,CASSSRQGSNEKLFF,TRBV7-6,TRBD1,-,TRBJ1-4
TGTGCCAGCTCACGGCCGGGGGGTGGCTACACCTTC,CASSRPGGGYTF,TRBV18,-,-,TRBJ1-2
TGCGCCAGCAGCCAAGACAGTTCTCCTTATAATTCACCCCTCCACTTT,CASSQDSSPYNSPLHF,TRBV4-3,-,-,TRBJ1-6
TGTGCCAGCAGTTCTCTAGCGGGAATCCCCAATGAGCAGTTCTTC,CASSSLAGIPNEQFF,TRBV7-3,TRBD2,-,TRBJ2-1
TGTGCCAGAAGCTTGCTAGCGGGCTCCTACAATGAGCAGTTCTTC,CARSLLAGSYNEQFF,TRBV5-3,TRBD2,-,TRBJ2-1
TGTGCCAGAGACCGGGACAGGGGAAACAATGAGCAGTTCTTC,CARDRDRGNNEQFF,TRBV6-5,TRBD1,-,TRBJ2-1
TGTGCCAGCTCACCAACGGGATCCGCTGGAAACACCATATATTTT,CASSPTGSAGNTIYF,TRBV18,-,-,TRBJ1-3
TGTGCCAGCAGCGTAAACCCCGACAGGGGGAGGACCTATGGCTACACCTTC,CASSVNPDRGRTYGYTF,TRBV7-8,TRBD1,-,TRBJ1-2
TGTGCCAGCAGCTACCGACTAGCGGGGGAATCCACAGATACGCAGTATTTT,CASSYRLAGESTDTQYF,TRBV4-2,TRBD2,once,TRBJ2-3
TGTGCCAGCAGCCACTCCCGGAGGACAGGGATGATGAGCTCCTATAATTCACCCCTCCACTTT,CASSHSRRTGMMSSYNSPLHF,TRBV7-8,TRBD1,-,TRBJ1-6
TGTGCCACCAGTGACCAAACAGGGTACACTGAAGCTTTCTTT,CATSDQTGYTEAFF,TRBV24-1,-,-,TRBJ1-1
TGCGCCAGCAGCCAAGGGCCAGGGGCCAATCAGCCCCAGCATTTT,CASSQGPGANQPQHF,TRBV4-1,-,-,TRBJ1-5
TGTGCCAGTAGTATGAGCCGACAGTCCACCGGGGAGCTGTTTTTT,CASSMSRQSTGELFF,TRBV19,-,-,TRBJ2-2
TGTGCCACCAGCAGACCGACAGGGGGCACTGAAGCTTTCTTT,CATSRPTGGTEAFF,TRBV15,TRBD1,-,TRBJ1-1
TGTGCCAGCTCACCAACAGGGTCGGGAGAGACCCAGTACTTC,CASSPTGSGETQYF,TRBV18,-,-,TRBJ2-5
TGCGCCAGCAGCCAAGGCCACGGGGGCACAGATACGCAGTATTTT,CASSQGHGGTDTQYF,TRBV4-3,-,once,TRBJ2-3
TGTGCCAGCAGTACCCCCCCGGGAGCAAATCAGCCCCAGCATTTT,CASSTPPGANQPQHF,TRBV6-2/TRBV6-3,-,-,TRBJ1-5
TGTGCTAGTGGTTTGGAGGCGGGTTCCTACAATGAGCAGTTCTTC,CASGLEAGSYNEQFF,TRBV12-5,-,-,TRBJ2-1
TGTGCCAGCAGTTACCGGGGAGAGAACACTGAAGCTTTCTTT,CASSYRGENTEAFF,TRBV6-5,-,-,TRBJ1-1
TGTGCCAGCAGCTCTCTTACCGGGAGCAGATACCTCTATGGCTACACCTTC,CASSSLTGSRYLYGYTF,TRBV7-2,-,-,TRBJ1-2
TGTGCCAGCAGCCAAGAGGCGACAGGGAGTAATTCACCCCTCCACTTT,CASSQEATGSNSPLHF,TRBV4-2,TRBD1,-,TRBJ1-6
TGTGCCAGCGCTAGCGGGAGGGCCCTCAATGAGCAGTTCTTC,CASASGRALNEQFF,TRBV2,TRBD2,-,TRBJ2-1
TGTGCCAGCGGTAGGGGGTACGATACGCAGCCCCAGCATTTT,CASGRGYDTQPQHF,TRBV2,-,-,TRBJ1-5
TGTGCCAGCTCACGTCCTTACGGGAGCGGCGAGCAGTACTTC,CASSRPYGSGEQYF,TRBV18,-,few,TRBJ2-7
TGTGCCAGCAGCACATCAGGGGGCTTCTCTGATAACTATGGCTACACCTTC,CASSTSGGFSDNYGYTF,TRBV9,TRBD1,once,TRBJ1-2
TGTGCCAGCAGTTTAGCAGAGGGCGGCTATGGCTACACCTTC,CASSLAEGGYGYTF,TRBV28,-,-,TRBJ1-2
TGCGCCAGCAGCTTTAGCTCTGGGGCCAACGTCCTGACTTTC,CASSFSSGANVLTF,TRBV5-1,-,-,TRBJ2-6
TGTGCCAGCAGCTTTGACAGGGGGCGTGAAAAACTGTTTTTT,CASSFDRGREKLFF,TRBV7-2,TRBD1,-,TRBJ1-4
TGTGCCAGCAATAAATTTAGGGGGAGAGGGAAAGATACGCAGTATTTT,CASNKFRGRGKDTQYF,TRBV7-2,-,-,TRBJ2-3
TGTGCCAGTAGTATAAGATCAGCGTTCAACAGGGGGGTTCCTAACTATGGCTACACCTTC,CASSIRSAFNRGVPNYGYTF,TRBV19,TRBD1,-,TRBJ1-2
TGCGCCAGCAGCTTGGAGGGGCAGGGATCACCCCTCCACTTT,CASSLEGQGSPLHF,TRBV5-1,-,-,TRBJ1-6
TGCGCCAGCAGCTTCCTTGGGGCAGGAGGGACCGGGGAGCTGTTTTTT,CASSFLGAGGTGELFF,TRBV5-1,-,many,TRBJ2-2